These T cell receptor beta chains were read from a single sample in a study of cytomegalovirus exposure and HLA in healthy donors. Produced via immunoSEQ multiplex PCR; TCRdb's table is partial and in-frame only. The table includes some 120,000 clones, over 70% detected once. The sample comprised PBMCs. The receptors originated from a young man in good health and CMV-seronegative. The CDR3 runs from the conserved cysteine through the conserved F or W. D genes are given only for firm matches. Size tells how often a clone was seen (once, few, many) or the class of an expanded clone, and some rows leave it out.

-	-	TRBV19	TRBJ1-1	TGTGCCAGTAGTTTGCGTCAGGAAGGTGAAGCTTTCTTT	CASSLRQEGEAFF
TRBD1	-	TRBV7-8	TRBJ2-7	TGTGCCAGCAGCGTCACCGGGACAGGGGTCTCCGACGAGCAGTACTTC	CASSVTGTGVSDEQYF
-	-	TRBV7-3	TRBJ1-1	TGTGCCAGCAGCCCACAAAGTGGGGGGGGAACTGAAGCTTTCTTT	CASSPQSGGGTEAFF
TRBD2	-	TRBV7-7	TRBJ2-1	TGTGCTAGCAGCTTTGGACTAGCGGGGGCCGATGAGCAGTTCTTC	CASSFGLAGADEQFF
TRBD1	-	TRBV6-1	TRBJ2-7	TGTGCCACCTACCCCGGGACAGACCTCTACGAGCAGTACTTC	CATYPGTDLYEQYF
-	once	TRBV6-1	TRBJ2-1	TGTGCCACCGCGGCACTAGCTGGGCATGAGCAGTTCTTC	CATAALAGHEQFF
-	-	TRBV19	TRBJ1-1	TGTGCCAGTAGTCTCGGCGGGAACACTGAAGCTTTCTTT	CASSLGGNTEAFF
TRBD2	-	TRBV11-1	TRBJ2-3	TGTGCCAGCAGCTCTCGTACTAGCGGGAGCCCAGATACGCAGTATTTT	CASSSRTSGSPDTQYF
TRBD2	-	TRBV5-6	TRBJ2-1	TGTGCCAGCAGCCCCGGACTAGGATGGGCTGAGCAGTTCTTC	CASSPGLGWAEQFF
TRBD2	-	TRBV7-2	TRBJ2-7	TGTGCCAGCAGCTTAGCTTTAGGGACTAGTATTGGCGAGCAGTACTTC	CASSLALGTSIGEQYF
-	-	TRBV4-3	TRBJ2-7	TGCGCCAGCAGCTGGCAGGGTGCCTACGAGCAGTACTTC	CASSWQGAYEQYF
TRBD1	-	TRBV2	TRBJ1-5	TGTGCCAGCAGCCCCGACAGGGTAGGTCAGCCCCAGCATTTT	CASSPDRVGQPQHF
-	-	TRBV5-1	TRBJ2-2	TGCGCCAGCAGCTGGGGCTTCACCGGGGAGCTGTTTTTT	CASSWGFTGELFF
-	-	TRBV4-3	TRBJ2-2	TGCGCCAGCAGCCATATCAGGGGTGGGCCCGGGGAGCTGTTTTTT	CASSHIRGGPGELFF
-	-	TRBV7-2	TRBJ2-5	TGTGCCAGCAGCTTTAGTGACCAAGAGACCCAGTACTTC	CASSFSDQETQYF
-	-	TRBV5-6	TRBJ1-1	TGTGCCAGCAGCGCGGAGAGTAACACTGAAGCTTTCTTT	CASSAESNTEAFF
-	-	TRBV10-3	TRBJ2-2	TGTGCCATCAGTGTAGCAGACAGTTACACCGGGGAGCTGTTTTTT	CAISVADSYTGELFF
-	few	TRBV30	TRBJ2-6	TGTGCCTGGGGGGAGGTCTCTGGGGCCAACGTCCTGACTTTC	CAWGEVSGANVLTF
TRBD2	-	TRBV29-1	TRBJ2-7	TGCAGCGTTTCGGGGAGCGGGGCTTCCTACGAGCAGTACTTC	CSVSGSGASYEQYF
-	-	TRBV7-6	TRBJ1-1	TGTGCCAGCAGCTTTCCCTCTCATGGTGTTGGCCCCGAGGTAACTGAAGCTTTCTTT	CASSFPSHGVGPEVTEAFF
TRBD1	-	TRBV29-1	TRBJ1-1	TGCAGTTTCGGCAGGGGGCGCGAAGGCACTGAAGCTTTCTTT	CSFGRGREGTEAFF
TRBD1	few	TRBV19	TRBJ1-2	TGTGCCAGTAGGCCGGGGACAGGGGTTGGCTACACCTTC	CASRPGTGVGYTF
TRBD1	-	TRBV6-1	TRBJ1-2	TGTGCCAGCAGTGGGAGGAACAGGGGGCGTGAGGGCTACACCTTC	CASSGRNRGREGYTF
-	-	TRBV5-1	TRBJ2-3	TGCGCCAGCAGCCCAGGGTCAGATACGCAGTATTTT	CASSPGSDTQYF
-	-	TRBV7-2	TRBJ1-6	TGTGCCAGCAGCCCGCTGACAGAGTATAATTCACCCCTCCACTTT	CASSPLTEYNSPLHF
TRBD1	-	TRBV9	TRBJ2-7	TGTGCCAGCAGCGTAGGATCAGGGGGAAACTACGAGCAGTACTTC	CASSVGSGGNYEQYF
-	-	TRBV6-6	TRBJ1-4	TGTGCCAGCAGTTACACGGGGGAGGGGTTTGATGAAAAACTGTTTTTT	CASSYTGEGFDEKLFF
TRBD1	-	TRBV28	TRBJ1-2	TGTGCCAGCAGTGCAGGGGAACAGGGGGTACTTGGCTACACCTTC	CASSAGEQGVLGYTF
-	-	TRBV7-6	TRBJ2-3	TGTGCCAGCAGCCCTAGCGTCTCCTGGGCAGATACGCAGTATTTT	CASSPSVSWADTQYF
TRBD2	-	TRBV9	TRBJ2-1	TGTGCCAGCAGTCGCGGGGGGGCTATCAATGAGCAGTTCTTC	CASSRGGAINEQFF